This TCR beta chain was profiled in a study of Tregs in tolerant kidney transplant recipients. Whole-study results and caveats: Tregs expanded with activated donor B cells seemed most donor-specific. Biological reproducibility was not directly addressed, but technical replication error appeared minimal. Few patients were studied, so findings need validation in larger groups.

The V gene's germline CDR1 is SGHDN and CDR2 FVKESK. CDR3 size: 15 residues. V lost 0 bases and J lost 2, with 10 bases in between. Unstimulated Tregs (CD4+CD25+CD127-) and CD4+CD25- non-Tregs were sorted from PBMCs. Assay used: immunoSEQ multiplex PCR; TCRdb lists only in-frame clones, some missing. The table has around 61,000 clones, around 80% seen once. About this clone itself: Its matching antigen is unknown.

The sequencing input was CD4+ T cells from blood. The source is a human donor in good health. The rearrangement uses TRBV14 and TRBJ2-5, with a tentative D call TRBD1 (5 bases). CDR3 protein: CASSQDENRQETQYF. For the CDR3, the DNA is TGTGCCAGCAGCCAAGATGAGAACAGGCAAGAGACCCAGTACTTC.